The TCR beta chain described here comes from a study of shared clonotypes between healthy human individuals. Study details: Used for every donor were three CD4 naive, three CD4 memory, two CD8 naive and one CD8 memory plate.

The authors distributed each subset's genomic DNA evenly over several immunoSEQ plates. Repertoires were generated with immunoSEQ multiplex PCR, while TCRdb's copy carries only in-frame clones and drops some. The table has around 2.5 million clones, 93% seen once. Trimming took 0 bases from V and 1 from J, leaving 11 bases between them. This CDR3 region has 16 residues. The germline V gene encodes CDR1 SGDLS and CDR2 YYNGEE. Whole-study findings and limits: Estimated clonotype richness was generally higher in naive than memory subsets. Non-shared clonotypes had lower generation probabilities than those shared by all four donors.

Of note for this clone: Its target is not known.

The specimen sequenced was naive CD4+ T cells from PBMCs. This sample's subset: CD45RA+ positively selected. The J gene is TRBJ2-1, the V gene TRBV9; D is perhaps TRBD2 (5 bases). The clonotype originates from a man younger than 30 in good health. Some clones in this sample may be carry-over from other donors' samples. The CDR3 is CASSVAPGKSYNEQFF. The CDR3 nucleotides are TGTGCCAGCAGCGTAGCACCGGGGAAATCCTACAATGAGCAGTTCTTC.